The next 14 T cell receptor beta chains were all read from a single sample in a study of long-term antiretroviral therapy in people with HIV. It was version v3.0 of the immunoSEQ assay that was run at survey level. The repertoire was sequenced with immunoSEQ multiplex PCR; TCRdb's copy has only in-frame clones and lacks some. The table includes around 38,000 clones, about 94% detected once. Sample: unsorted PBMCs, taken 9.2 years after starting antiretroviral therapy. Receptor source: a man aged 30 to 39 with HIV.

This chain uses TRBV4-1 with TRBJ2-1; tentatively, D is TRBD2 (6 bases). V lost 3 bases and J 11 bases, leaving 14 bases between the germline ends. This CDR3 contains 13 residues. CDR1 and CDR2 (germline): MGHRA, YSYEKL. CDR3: CASSHNSLAQQFF. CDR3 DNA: TGCGCCAGCAGCCACAACTCACTAGCTCAGCAGTTCTTC.

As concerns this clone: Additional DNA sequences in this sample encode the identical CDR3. In DNA, the CDR3 is TGTGCCATCAGTGAGTCGAATGGGACAGGGTTGGATCAGCCCCAGCATTTT. Amino acid sequence: CAISESNGTGLDQPQHF. The chain is built from TRBV10-3 and TRBJ1-5, with TRBD1 identical over 9 bases. This CDR3 spans 17 amino acids. With V trimmed by 0 bases and J by 5 bases, 8 bases remained unmatched. Germline CDR1 ENHRY, CDR2 SYGVKD.

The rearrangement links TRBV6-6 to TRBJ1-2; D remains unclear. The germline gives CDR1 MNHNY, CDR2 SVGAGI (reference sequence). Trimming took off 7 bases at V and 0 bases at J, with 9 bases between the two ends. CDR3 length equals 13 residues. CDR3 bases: TGTGCCAGCACAACAGTCTCTAACTATGGCTACACCTTC. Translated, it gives CASTTVSNYGYTF.

CDR3 sequence reads: CAWSVSGHTEAFF. In DNA form, the CDR3 reads TGTGCCTGGAGTGTATCCGGGCACACTGAAGCTTTCTTT. This chain uses TRBV30 with TRBJ1-1; no clear D gene. CDR1 is GTSNPN, CDR2 SVGIG, per germline (reference sequence). Between the trimmed V and J ends, which lost 0 bases and 3 bases, there was a span of 8 bases. The CDR3 covers 13 residues. Full variable domain (remainder filled in from reference TRBV30 and TRBJ1-1): SQTIHQWPATLVQPVGSPLSLECTVEGTSNPNLYWYRQAAGRGLQLLFYSVGIGQISSEVPQNLSASRPQDRQFILSSKKLLLSDSGFYLCAWSVSGHTEAFFGQGTRLTVV.

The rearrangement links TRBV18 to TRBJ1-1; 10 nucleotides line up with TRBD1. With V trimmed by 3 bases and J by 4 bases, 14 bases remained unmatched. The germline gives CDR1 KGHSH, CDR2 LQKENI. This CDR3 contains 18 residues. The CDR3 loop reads CASSPEFDRGLGVTEAFF. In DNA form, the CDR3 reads TGTGCCAGCTCACCGGAATTTGACAGGGGGCTTGGGGTCACTGAAGCTTTCTTT.

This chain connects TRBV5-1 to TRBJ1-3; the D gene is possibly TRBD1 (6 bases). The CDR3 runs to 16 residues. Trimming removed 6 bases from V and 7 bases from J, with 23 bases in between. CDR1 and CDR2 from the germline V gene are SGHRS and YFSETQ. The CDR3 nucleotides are TGCGCCAGCATGGGCCCCAAGGGACACTTAGGGAACACCATATATTTT. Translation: CASMGPKGHLGNTIYF.

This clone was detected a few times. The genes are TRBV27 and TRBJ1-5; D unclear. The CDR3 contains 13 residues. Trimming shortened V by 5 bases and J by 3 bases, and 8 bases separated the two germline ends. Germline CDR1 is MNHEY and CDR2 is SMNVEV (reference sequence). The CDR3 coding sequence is TGTGCCAGCAGTCCCCTCGACAATCAGCCCCAGCATTTT. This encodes CASSPLDNQPQHF.

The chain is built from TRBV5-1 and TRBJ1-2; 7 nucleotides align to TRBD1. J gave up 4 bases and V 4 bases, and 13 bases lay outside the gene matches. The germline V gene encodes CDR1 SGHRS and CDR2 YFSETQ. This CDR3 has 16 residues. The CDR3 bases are TGCGCCAGCAGCGCGGACAGGATTAGTGACACCTATGGCTACACCTTC. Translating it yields CASSADRISDTYGYTF.

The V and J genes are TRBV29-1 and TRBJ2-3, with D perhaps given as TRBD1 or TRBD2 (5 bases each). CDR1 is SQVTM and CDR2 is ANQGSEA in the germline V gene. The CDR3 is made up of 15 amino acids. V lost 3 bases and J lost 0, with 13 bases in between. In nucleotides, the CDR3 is TGCAGCGTTGAGGGACGCCGAGAAAGCACAGATACGCAGTATTTT. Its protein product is CSVEGRRESTDTQYF.

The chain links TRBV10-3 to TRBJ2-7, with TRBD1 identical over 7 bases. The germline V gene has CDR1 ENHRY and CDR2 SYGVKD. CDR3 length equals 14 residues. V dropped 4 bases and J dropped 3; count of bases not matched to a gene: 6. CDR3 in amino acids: CAISGGDRDYEQYV. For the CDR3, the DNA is TGTGCCATCAGTGGAGGAGACAGGGACTACGAGCAGTACGTC.

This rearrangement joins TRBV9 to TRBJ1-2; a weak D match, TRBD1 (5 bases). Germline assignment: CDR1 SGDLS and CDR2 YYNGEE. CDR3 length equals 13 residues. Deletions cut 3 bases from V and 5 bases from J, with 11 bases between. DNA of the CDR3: TGTGCCAGCAGCGGGACAATGGGGTATGGCTACACCTTC. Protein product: CASSGTMGYGYTF.

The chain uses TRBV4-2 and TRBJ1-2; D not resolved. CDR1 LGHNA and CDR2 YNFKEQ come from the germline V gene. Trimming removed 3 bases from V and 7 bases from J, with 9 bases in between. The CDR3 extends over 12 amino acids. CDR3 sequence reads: CASSQTAGGYTF. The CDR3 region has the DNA TGTGCCAGCAGCCAGACGGCAGGTGGCTACACCTTC.

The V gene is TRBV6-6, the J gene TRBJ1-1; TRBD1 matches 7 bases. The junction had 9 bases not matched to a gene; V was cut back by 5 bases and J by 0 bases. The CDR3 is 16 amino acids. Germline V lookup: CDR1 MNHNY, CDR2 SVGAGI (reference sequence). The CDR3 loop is CASSTWTGRMNTEAFF. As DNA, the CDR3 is TGTGCCAGCAGTACGTGGACAGGCCGCATGAACACTGAAGCTTTCTTT.

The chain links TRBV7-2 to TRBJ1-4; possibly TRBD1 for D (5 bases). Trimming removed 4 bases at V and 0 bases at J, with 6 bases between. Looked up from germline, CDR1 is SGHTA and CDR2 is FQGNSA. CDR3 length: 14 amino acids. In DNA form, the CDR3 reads TGTGCCAGCAGCTCCAGGGCAACTAATGAAAAACTGTTTTTT. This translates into CASSSRATNEKLFF. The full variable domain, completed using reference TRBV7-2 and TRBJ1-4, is GAGVSQSPSNKVTEKGKDVELRCDPISGHTALYWYRQSLGQGLEFLIYFQGNSAPDKSGLPSDRFSAERTGGSVSTLTIQRTQQEDSAVYLCASSSRATNEKLFFGSGTQLSVL.